The count of the clone carrying this T cell receptor (beta chain) is one. The CDR3 is 11 amino acids. V was cut by 4 bases and J by 8 bases, with 11 bases left in between. Germline-derived CDR1 and CDR2 are GTSNPN and SVGIG (reference sequence). The data derive from a study of blood T cell repertoires in COVID-19. As for the study in general: Researchers got acute and convalescent COVID-19 samples from the United States, Italy and Spain. Sources were T cells, B-cell-depleted T cells, or PBMCs; the material itself was cDNA or gDNA.

Source study methods: Amplification of reference gene primers provided the estimated nucleated cell counts. The repertoire was sequenced with immunoSEQ multiplex PCR; TCRdb's copy has only in-frame clones and lacks some. V and J calls and clone size follow that table, whereas D and trimming were derived from the DNA. Of some 140,000 clones in the sample, approximately 84% were seen once. The clonotype comes from a woman of 80 years or more with acute or convalescent COVID-19. This chain connects TRBV30 to TRBJ1-1; tentative D call: TRBD1 (6 bases). Specimen: peripheral blood. The CDR3 DNA is TGTGCCTGGACTCACAGGGAGGAAGCTTTCTTT. It codes for CAWTHREEAFF. Combining the CDR3 with reference TRBV30 and TRBJ1-1 gives the whole variable domain SQTIHQWPATLVQPVGSPLSLECTVEGTSNPNLYWYRQAAGRGLQLLFYSVGIGQISSEVPQNLSASRPQDRQFILSSKKLLLSDSGFYLCAWTHREEAFFGQGTRLTVV.